This TCR beta chain was profiled in a study of OX40 agonist ivuxolimab in advanced cancers. In terms of the full investigation: Ivuxolimab, which targeted the costimulatory receptor OX40 (CD134), was an agonistic, fully human IgG2 monoclonal antibody. Of the roughly 52 dose-escalation patients, hepatocellular carcinoma was present in around 20, melanoma in roughly 15, renal cell carcinoma in 9 and head and neck cancer in 9. Partial responses occurred in three dose-escalation patients: two with cutaneous melanoma and one with hepatocellular carcinoma. Prior anti-PD-1, anti-PD-L1 or anti-CTLA-4 therapy was permitted, and checkpoint inhibitors had been received by approximately 39% of dose-escalation patients. The purpose of peripheral TCRbeta sequencing was to test whether ivuxolimab changed TCR sequence diversity and led to clonal T-cell expansion. Intravenous ivuxolimab was administered to patients every 2 weeks at six dose levels: 0.01, 0.1, 0.3, 1.5, 3 and 10 mg/kg. The paper describes the monotherapy dose-escalation part (N of about 50 patients) of the phase I trial of ivuxolimab. The dose-escalation cohort was 82.7% male with a mean age of about 58 years, ranging from roughly 23 to 90. Paper-wide results and their limitations: Low levels of normalized T-cell clonal expansion were also seen in some patients who did not respond. The antigen specificity of the peripheral T cells that underwent clonal expansion was not determined. Partial responders in the 0.1-3.0 mg/kg groups had among the lowest normalized peripheral clonal expansion, especially among CD8+ T cells. At doses from 0.1 to 3.0 mg/kg, clonal expansion was seen in both CD4+ and CD8+ blood T cells between baseline and week 6. After ivuxolimab, expanded clones were on average more numerous among CD8+ T cells than among CD4+ T cells.

To sequence the TCRbeta CDR3 region, genomic DNA was isolated from the sorted cells. The immunoSEQ Assay was used for sequencing of TCRbeta CDR3 regions. TCRdb took over this immuneACCESS table, retaining in-frame rearrangements with V and J assigned. Such tables are incomplete; in checked studies, under half of the missing clones stem from an unresolved V gene, and the remainder is unexplained. Within this sample are tens of thousands of clones, with about 85% of them counted one time only. The ten largest clones represent roughly 0.69% of the sample. The trial excluded patients who had a history of autoimmune disease or were on systemic immunosuppression. Peripheral blood for TCR sequencing was collected from all dose cohorts at baseline, on cycle 4 day 1, and on cycle 7 day 1. Samples came from an open-label, multicenter, first-in-human phase I dose-escalation trial of ivuxolimab. Adults with locally advanced or metastatic melanoma, renal cell carcinoma, hepatocellular carcinoma or head and neck squamous cell carcinoma were enrolled in the trial. Before TCR sequencing, CD4+ and CD8+ T cells were separately sorted from peripheral blood.

The CDR3 contains 13 residues, cysteine and phenylalanine counted. CDR3 DNA only is kept here, 39 bases in frame from base 1. V is shortened by 3 bases, J by 11 bases, and the region joining them spans 16 bases. From the germline V gene (reference sequence), CDR1 is PRHDT and CDR2 is FYEKMQ. A word on this clone: The target of this receptor is not known. Base-call qualities are not available, and no considerably larger clone is one nucleotide away.

Sample: CD4+ or CD8+ T cells sorted from blood, taken in a trial of the OX40 agonist ivuxolimab. This receptor was obtained from an adult with an advanced solid tumor such as melanoma, head and neck, liver or kidney cancer. The chain is encoded by TRBV13 joined to TRBJ1-1; 5 matching bases give a weak D call of TRBD1. The bases read TGTGCCAGCAGCTTCGGGTCGCGGGGGATGGCTTTCTTT. The encoded protein is CASSFGSRGMAFF.